Following are 17 T cell receptor beta chains from one sample sequenced in a study of radiation and T cells in renal cell carcinoma. Repertoires were generated with immunoSEQ multiplex PCR, while TCRdb's copy carries only in-frame clones and drops some. Of 20,000 or so clones listed, less than 65% are singletons. The treatment denotes: 15 Gy SBRT to primary tumor, nephrectomy 4 weeks later. Sequencing used tumor tissue, obtained from a patient whose treatment included radiotherapy and nephrectomy. Source of these receptors: a man aged 45 to 65 with renal cell carcinoma.

This chain joins TRBV7-9 and TRBJ1-2, with 7 nucleotides matching TRBD1. V gave up 6 bases and J gave up 8 bases; unmatched junction bases: 9. CDR3 length equals 13 residues. Germline lookup yields CDR1 SEHNR and CDR2 FQNEAQ (reference sequence). CDR3 in DNA: TGTGCCAGCAGAAGCACAGGGGAAGGGGGCTACACCTTC. Translated: CASRSTGEGGYTF. Combining the CDR3 with reference TRBV7-9 and TRBJ1-2 gives the whole variable domain DTGVSQNPRHKITKRGQNVTFRCDPISEHNRLYWYRQTLGQGPEFLTYFQNEAQLEKSRLLSDRFSAERPKGSFSTLEIQRTEQGDSAMYLCASRSTGEGGYTFGSGTRLTVV.

The chain is built from TRBV6-5 and TRBJ1-2, with D hard to call. CDR3 length: 14 residues. The V and J ends lost 4 bases and 3 bases respectively, with 12 bases between them. Germline V gives CDR1 MNHEY, CDR2 SVGAGI. The CDR3 DNA follows: TGTGCCAGCAGTTTCGTGGACCCGTACTATGGCTACACCTTC. The encoded protein is CASSFVDPYYGYTF.

The chain carries TRBV5-8 and TRBJ2-7; tentatively, D is TRBD1 (6 bases). Trimming left V 4 bases short and J 5 bases short, with 22 bases between. Germline V gene data show CDR1 as SGHTS and CDR2 as YDEGEE. The CDR3 is 16 residues long. CDR3 coding DNA: TGTGCCAGCAGCGACACATTCCAGACAGGAGTTGACGAGCAGTACTTC. Translation: CASSDTFQTGVDEQYF.

In its sample, this clone was seen a few times. It is likely a read error: a sequence one base away is far more abundant. The J gene is TRBJ1-5, the V gene TRBV6-1, with 9 bases lining up with TRBD1. The V segment lost 5 bases and the J segment 2 bases; nucleotides outside the gene matches: 1. The CDR3 extends over 14 amino acids. Germline V gene lookup returns CDR1 MNHNS and CDR2 SASEGT. The CDR3 DNA is TGTGCCAGCAGTCGGACAGGGGGCAATCAGCCCCAGCATTTT. Its protein is CASSRTGGNQPQHF.

V and J are TRBV5-4 and TRBJ2-3; D remains unclear. The CDR3 has 13 residues. Trimming left V 4 bases short and J 3 bases short, with 9 bases between. CDR1 and CDR2 (germline): SGHNT, YYREEE (reference sequence). The CDR3 bases are TGTGCCAGCAGCCCAGAGGCGACAGATACGCAGTATTTT. Translated: CASSPEATDTQYF.

The chain employs TRBV2 and TRBJ2-5; D is possibly TRBD1 or TRBD2 (6 bases each). Trimming left V 8 bases short and J 5 bases short, with 12 bases between. Germline lookup yields CDR1 SNHLY and CDR2 FYNNEI. The CDR3 sequence is 12 residues long. Written as DNA, the CDR3 is TGTGCCAGCGACACAGGGAGGGAGACCCAGTACTTC. Its translation: CASDTGRETQYF.

The chain is built from TRBV2 and TRBJ2-7; 10 bases match TRBD1. The CDR3 extends over 16 amino acids. Germline V gene lookup returns CDR1 SNHLY and CDR2 FYNNEI. V lost 1 base to trimming and J lost 4 bases; unmatched junction nucleotides: 7. This CDR3 reads CASSEEGTGEGYEQYF. CDR3 nucleotide sequence: TGTGCCAGCAGTGAAGAAGGGACAGGGGAGGGTTACGAGCAGTACTTC.

This clone was picked up one time. The chain has TRBV5-4 and TRBJ2-2; 8 bases match TRBD1. This CDR3 contains 15 residues. Per the germline V gene, CDR1 is SGHNT and CDR2 is YYREEE (reference sequence). V dropped 9 bases and J dropped 3; count of bases not matched to a gene: 10. The CDR3 region is CATSLGTGYTGELFF. CDR3 nucleotides: TGTGCCACCTCCCTGGGGACAGGCTACACCGGGGAGCTGTTTTTT.

This clone has just a few counts. The CDR3 spells CASSYSGGNTGELFF. CDR3 DNA sequence: TGTGCCAGCAGTTACTCTGGCGGGAACACCGGGGAGCTGTTTTTT. The chain links TRBV6-6 to TRBJ2-2; unclear D gene. V was pared by 0 bases and J by 1 base, with 6 bases between. This CDR3 spans 15 amino acids. Germline V gives CDR1 MNHNY, CDR2 SVGAGI (reference sequence).

The V call is TRBV7-9, the J call TRBJ2-3; D call uncertain. The germline gives CDR1 SEHNR, CDR2 FQNEAQ (reference sequence). V gave up 1 base and J gave up 1 base, with 12 bases separating them. The CDR3 runs to 16 residues. The CDR3 loop is CASSLGSGRGTDTQYF. CDR3 DNA sequence: TGTGCCAGCAGCTTAGGATCGGGTCGGGGCACAGATACGCAGTATTTT.

The genes are TRBV14 and TRBJ1-1; 10 bases match TRBD1. Looked up from germline, CDR1 is SGHDN and CDR2 is FVKESK. With V trimmed by 6 bases and J by 5 bases, 3 bases remained unmatched. This CDR3 contains 13 residues. CDR3 protein: CASRRTGGTEAFF. The DNA of the CDR3 is TGTGCCAGCAGGAGGACAGGGGGAACTGAAGCTTTCTTT.

This chain links TRBV6-6 with TRBJ2-5; D is undetermined. V was shortened by 2 bases and J by 5 bases, with 15 bases between the two germline ends. The germline V gene encodes CDR1 MNHNY and CDR2 SVGAGI (reference sequence). The CDR3 extends over 15 amino acids. CDR3 nucleotide sequence: TGTGCCAGCAGTTACACCCCCCAGACCCAGGAGACCCAGTACTTC. It encodes CASSYTPQTQETQYF.

The J gene is TRBJ2-2, the V gene TRBV7-8; D assignment may be TRBD1 or TRBD2 (6 bases each). The CDR3 extends over 14 amino acids. Deletions cut 2 bases from V and 6 bases from J, with 10 bases between. From germline, CDR1 is SGHVS and CDR2 FQNEAQ. The CDR3 is CASSLLGGAGELFF. The CDR3 coding sequence is TGTGCCAGCAGCTTACTGGGGGGCGCCGGGGAGCTGTTTTTT. Drawing the rest from reference TRBV7-8 and TRBJ2-2, the complete variable domain is GAGVSQSPRYKVAKRGQDVALRCDPISGHVSLFWYQQALGQGPEFLTYFQNEAQLDKSGLPSDRFFAERPEGSVSTLKIQRTQQEDSAVYLCASSLLGGAGELFFGEGSRLTVL.

By its share, this clone is medium-sized. This sequence joins TRBV5-1 and TRBJ1-5; no firm D call. Deletions cut 0 bases from V and 4 bases from J, with 11 bases between. The germline V gene encodes CDR1 SGHRS and CDR2 YFSETQ. This CDR3 spans 15 amino acids. For the CDR3, the DNA is TGCGCCAGCAGCTTGGGAGCAGAGGAAAATCAGCCCCAGCATTTT. Translated: CASSLGAEENQPQHF.

The chain recombines TRBV13 with TRBJ2-1; 8 bases map to TRBD2. Trimming took 6 bases from V and 5 from J; bases not matched to a gene: 15. CDR3 length equals 17 residues. Germline CDR1 is PRHDT and CDR2 is FYEKMQ (reference sequence). The CDR3 coding sequence is TGTGCCAGCAGTCTCAGGTCGGCGGGAGGCATCCACAATGAGCAGTTCTTC. Its translation: CASSLRSAGGIHNEQFF. The full variable domain, rest sourced from reference TRBV13 and TRBJ2-1, is AAGVIQSPRHLIKEKRETATLKCYPIPRHDTVYWYQQGPGQDPQFLISFYEKMQSDKGSIPDRFSAQQFSDYHSELNMSSLELGDSALYFCASSLRSAGGIHNEQFFGPGTRLTVL.

The gene calls are TRBV28 and TRBJ1-4; D is ambiguous. This CDR3 has 14 residues. Per the germline V gene, CDR1 is MDHEN and CDR2 is SYDVKM. Between the trimmed V and J ends, which lost 8 bases and 4 bases, there was a span of 14 bases. The DNA of the CDR3 is TGTGCCAGCCTAAGGAGACGGGTTAATGAAAAACTGTTTTTT. The encoded protein is CASLRRRVNEKLFF.

In its sample, this clone was seen a few times. V usage is TRBV7-3 and J usage is TRBJ1-6; maybe TRBD1 (5 bases). V was cut by 8 bases and J by 14 bases, with 16 bases left in between. The CDR3 runs 12 residues. CDR1 is SGHTA and CDR2 is FQGTGA in the germline V gene. The chain's CDR3 is CASGGRFVALHF. The CDR3 bases are TGTGCCAGCGGGGGTCGATTCGTGGCCCTCCACTTT.